A single sample is the source of the 9 T cell receptor beta chains below, sequenced in a study of blood T cells in healthy people across ages. Sample-barcoded 5' priming and a J-beta primer mix drove a second PCR of about 7 to 11 cycles. TCRdb used MiXCR to reprocess the 5' RACE reads, holding one entry per CDR3 protein. Found here are roughly 700,000 distinct CDR3 sequences, 25% of them singletons; the top ten hold more than 8%. This same sample was also part of a study on T cells of mothers and their children.

Material: blood. The receptors were sampled from a boy under 18 in good health.

This clonotype was counted a few times. The chain links TRBV12-3 or TRBV12-4 to TRBJ1-6; 7 bases align to TRBD1. V dropped 5 bases and J dropped 4; count of bases not matched to a gene: 5. The CDR3 loop spans 15 amino acids. The CDR3 region is CASSLGQDYNSPLHF. CDR3 DNA sequence: TGTGCCAGCAGTCTTGGACAGGATTATAATTCACCCCTCCACTTT.

V usage is TRBV6-5 and J usage is TRBJ2-5, with no clear D. V shed 6 bases and J shed 3 bases, with 20 bases lying between them. Germline loops: CDR1 MNHEY, CDR2 SVGAGI. The CDR3 is 16 amino acids. CDR3 nucleotides: TGTGCCAGCAGCCCTTCCCGAGAGAGATCGAAAGAGACCCAGTACTTC. Protein: CASSPSRERSKETQYF.

There are a few counts of this clonotype. This rearrangement joins TRBV28 to TRBJ2-3; D is unclear. Per the germline V gene, CDR1 is MDHEN and CDR2 is SYDVKM. The CDR3 runs to 13 residues. V was clipped by 8 bases and J by 0 bases, with 9 bases between them. The DNA for the CDR3 is TGTGCCAGCCGAAAAGACAGCACAGATACGCAGTATTTT. This codes for CASRKDSTDTQYF.

The V gene is TRBV7-3, the J gene TRBJ2-5, with 8 nucleotides matching TRBD1. V was clipped by 0 bases and J by 6 bases; unmatched bases: 9. Germline lookup yields CDR1 SGHTA and CDR2 FQGTGA. The CDR3 is made up of 16 amino acids. The CDR3 protein is CASSLTRGRGRKTQYF. CDR3 in DNA: TGTGCCAGCAGCTTAACCAGGGGGCGTGGAAGGAAGACCCAGTACTTC.

This clonotype has just a few counts. The chain carries TRBV27 and TRBJ2-1, with TRBD1 matching over 10 bases. The DNA end is a closer match to TRBJ2-7, so the J assignment may be wrong. The CDR3 sequence is 15 residues long. The V gene's germline CDR1 is MNHEY and CDR2 SMNVEV (reference sequence). The CDR3 coding sequence is TGTGCCAGCAGTTCTCCAGGGACAGGGGACTACGAGCAGTACTTC. Protein: CASSSPGTGDYEQYF.

This chain links TRBV12-3 or TRBV12-4 with TRBJ2-1, with 7 bases matching TRBD2. J lost 6 bases, V lost 6 bases, and 11 bases had no gene match. The CDR3 spans 15 residues. The CDR3 sequence: CASSSAGPSGNEQFF. CDR3 bases: TGTGCCAGCAGCTCAGCGGGGCCCTCGGGCAATGAGCAGTTCTTC.

This clonotype has more than one count but fewer than ten. The chain links TRBV7-9 to TRBJ1-2; D unresolved. Trimming removed 1 base at V and 6 bases at J, with 9 bases between. This CDR3 region has 13 residues. CDR1 and CDR2 from the germline V gene are SEHNR and FQNEAQ (reference sequence). CDR3 amino acids: CASSLGPVDGYTF. The CDR3 region has the DNA TGTGCCAGCAGCTTAGGACCAGTTGATGGCTACACCTTC.

This chain uses TRBV7-6 with TRBJ2-1, with 8 bases fitting TRBD2. The CDR3 has 15 amino acids. Per the germline V gene, CDR1 is SGHVS and CDR2 is FNYEAQ. V gave up 2 bases and J gave up 7 bases; unmatched junction bases: 7. The CDR3 is CASSLNRLAMNEQFF. For the CDR3, the DNA is TGTGCCAGCAGCTTAAATCGACTAGCGATGAATGAGCAGTTCTTC.

The V call is TRBV5-1, the J call TRBJ2-5; no clear D gene. The assigned J gene may be wrong: the sequence end matches TRBJ2-7 better. Germline loops: CDR1 SGHRS, CDR2 YFSETQ. This CDR3 is 12 amino acids long. CDR3 protein: CASRRNSYEQYF. CDR3 nucleotides: TGCGCCAGCAGGAGAAACTCCTACGAGCAGTACTTC.